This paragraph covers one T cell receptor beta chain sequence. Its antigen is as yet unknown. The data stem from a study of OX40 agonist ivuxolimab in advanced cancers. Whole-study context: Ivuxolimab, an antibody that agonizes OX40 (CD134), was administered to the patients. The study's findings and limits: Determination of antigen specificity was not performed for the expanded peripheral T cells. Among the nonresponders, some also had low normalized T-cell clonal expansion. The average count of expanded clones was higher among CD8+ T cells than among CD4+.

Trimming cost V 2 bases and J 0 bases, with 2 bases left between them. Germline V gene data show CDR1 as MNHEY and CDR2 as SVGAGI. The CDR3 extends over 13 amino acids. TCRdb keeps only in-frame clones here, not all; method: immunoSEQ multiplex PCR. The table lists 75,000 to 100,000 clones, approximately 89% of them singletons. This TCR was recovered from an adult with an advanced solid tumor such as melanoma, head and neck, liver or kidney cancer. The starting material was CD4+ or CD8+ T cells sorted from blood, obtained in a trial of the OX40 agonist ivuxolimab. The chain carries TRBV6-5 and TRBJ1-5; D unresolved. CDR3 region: CASSYDSNQPQHF. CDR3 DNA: TGTGCCAGCAGTTACGATAGCAATCAGCCCCAGCATTTT.